Listed below are T cell receptor beta chains from one sample, sequenced in a study of CD8 T cells in Susac syndrome. MiXCR, applied by TCRdb to the immunoSEQ multiplex PCR reads, yields one record per CDR3 protein. The table includes roughly 120,000 distinct CDR3 sequences, about 92% detected once. The material sequenced was CD8+ T cells from PBMCs. Receptors were obtained from a human donor with multiple sclerosis. Each CDR3 is given with its conserved first and last residue. D genes are given only for firm matches.

TRBD1	17	TRBV3-1	TRBJ2-7	TGTGCCAGCAGCCAAGCCACAGGGGGGATTTTGGTATACGAGCAGTACTTC	CASSQATGGILVYEQYF
NA	13	TRBV11-1	TRBJ2-3	TGTGCCAGCAGCACTTTCAGGGGAGATACGCAGTATTTT	CASSTFRGDTQYF
TRBD2	17	TRBV14	TRBJ2-3	TGTGCCAGCAGCCAAGATGTGCTAGCGGCTAGCACAGATACGCAGTATTTT	CASSQDVLAASTDTQYF
NA	13	TRBV5-4	TRBJ2-7	TGTGCCAGCAGCACGGTGAGCTCCTACGAGCAGTACTTC	CASSTVSSYEQYF
NA	11	TRBV12-5	TRBJ1-5	TGTGCTAGTGGTCCCCCTACGCCCCAGCATTTT	CASGPPTPQHF
NA	15	TRBV5-1	TRBJ2-1	TGCGCCAGCAGCTTGGGATCAATCTCCTACAATGAGCAGTTCTTC	CASSLGSISYNEQFF
TRBD1	15	TRBV20-1	TRBJ2-7	TGCAGTGCTAGAGAATCCGGGACAGGGACCTACGAGCAGTACTTC	CSARESGTGTYEQYF
TRBD1	16	TRBV5-8	TRBJ1-1	TGTGCCAGCAGCGCAGATCTCAGGGGGATGAACACTGAAGCTTTCTTT	CASSADLRGMNTEAFF
NA	15	TRBV20-1	TRBJ1-5	TGCAGTGCCAGCGGAAGGGCCCACGTCACTCAGCCCCAGCATTTT	CSASGRAHVTQPQHF
TRBD2	15	TRBV12-3/TRBV12-4	TRBJ2-2	TGTGCCAGCAGCCCGACTAGCGGAATCACCGGGGAGCTGTTTTTT	CASSPTSGITGELFF
NA	16	TRBV19	TRBJ1-2	TGTGCCAGTTCCCGGGACCAGGAATATGCTAACTATGGCTACACCTTC	CASSRDQEYANYGYTF
TRBD1	13	TRBV12-5	TRBJ1-2	TGTGCTAGTGGTTTAAACAGGGGCTATGGCTACACCTTC	CASGLNRGYGYTF